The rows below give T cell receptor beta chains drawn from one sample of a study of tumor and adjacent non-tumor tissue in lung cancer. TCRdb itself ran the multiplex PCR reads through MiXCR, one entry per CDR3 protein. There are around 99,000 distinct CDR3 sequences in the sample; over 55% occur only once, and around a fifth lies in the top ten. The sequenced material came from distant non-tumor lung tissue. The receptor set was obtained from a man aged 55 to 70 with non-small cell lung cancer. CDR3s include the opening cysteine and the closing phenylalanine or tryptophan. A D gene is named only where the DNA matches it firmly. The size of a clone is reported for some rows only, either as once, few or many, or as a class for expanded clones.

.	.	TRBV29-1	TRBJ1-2	TGCAGCGTTGAACAGGGATCGGGAAGCTACACCTTC	CSVEQGSGSYTF
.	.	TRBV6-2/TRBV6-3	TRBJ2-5	TGTGCCAGCACTTACGGAGAGGCCCAATACTTC	CASTYGEAQYF
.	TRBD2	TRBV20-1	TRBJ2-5	TGCAGTGCTAGTTGGGAGGGGTCGGGAGAGGGAGAGACCCAGTACTTC	CSASWEGSGEGETQYF
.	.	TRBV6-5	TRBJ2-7	TGTGCTAGCAGCCTCGGGGGAACCTACAAGCAGTACTTC	CASSLGGTYKQYF
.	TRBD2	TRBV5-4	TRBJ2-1	TGTGCCGGCAGCCCAGGGTACTCTAGCGGGAGGAATGAGCAGTTCTTC	CAGSPGYSSGRNEQFF
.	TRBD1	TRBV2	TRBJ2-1	TGTGCTAGCACGGGACAGGGCGCCAATGAGCAGTTCTTC	CASTGQGANEQFF
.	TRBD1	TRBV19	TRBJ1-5	TGTGCCAGTAGTAGACAGGGTTCTGGGAGCAATCAGCCCCAGCATTTT	CASSRQGSGSNQPQHF
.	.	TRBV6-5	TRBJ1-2	TGTGCCAGCAGTTACTCGCACAGACCCGCTAACTATGGCTACACCTTC	CASSYSHRPANYGYTF
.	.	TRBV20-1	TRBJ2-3	TGCAGTGCTAGTGATACGCCCAGCACAGATACGCAGTATTTT	CSASDTPSTDTQYF
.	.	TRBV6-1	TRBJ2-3	TGTGCCAGCACCCGGATCACAGATACGCGGTATTTT	CASTRITDTRYF
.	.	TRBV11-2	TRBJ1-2	TGTGCCAGCAACTTAGGGGTACGACAAACCCTCTACTATGGCTACACTTTC	CASNLGVRQTLYYGYTF
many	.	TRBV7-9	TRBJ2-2	TGTGCCAGCAGCTTCGAGCGGGTTGGAGGCGGGGAGCTGTTTTTT	CASSFERVGGGELFF
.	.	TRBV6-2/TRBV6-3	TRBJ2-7	TGTGCCAGCAGTTACACTAATAGCACCTACGAGCAGTACTTC	CASSYTNSTYEQYF
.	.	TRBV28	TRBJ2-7	TGTGCCAGCAGTCTGACACCGGGCTGGGCGGCGGACGAGCAGTACTTC	CASSLTPGWAADEQYF
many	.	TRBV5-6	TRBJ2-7	TGTGCCAGCAGCTTCGGCGGGGATTCCTACGAGCAGTACTTC	CASSFGGDSYEQYF
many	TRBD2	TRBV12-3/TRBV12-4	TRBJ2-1	TGTGCCAGCACCCGAGGTGGGGGAGGGCCGGATGAGCAGTTCTTC	CASTRGGGGPDEQFF
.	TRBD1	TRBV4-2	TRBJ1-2	TGTACCAGTAGCCAGACAAGACAGGGTCGAGATGGCTACACCTTC	CTSSQTRQGRDGYTF
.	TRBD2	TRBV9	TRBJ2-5	TGTGCCAGCAGCGTAACTAGCGGGAGGGCTGAGGAGACCCAGTACTTC	CASSVTSGRAEETQYF
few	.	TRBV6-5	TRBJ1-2	TGTGCCAGCAGTTACACATGGTTGGACCAAAACTATGGCTACACCTTC	CASSYTWLDQNYGYTF
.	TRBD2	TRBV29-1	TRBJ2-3	TGCAGCGTTGTTATGCGGGAGGGCCGCTCAGATACGCAGTATTTT	CSVVMREGRSDTQYF
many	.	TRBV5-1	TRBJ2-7	TGCGCCAGCAGCTTGAATGGGGACGAGCAGTACTTC	CASSLNGDEQYF
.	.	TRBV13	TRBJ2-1	TGTGCCAGCGACCAACAGAGATCCTACAATGGGCAGTTCTTC	CASDQQRSYNGQFF
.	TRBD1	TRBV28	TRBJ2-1	TGTGCCAGCATTGGGCAGGGGGTTTACAATGAGCAGTTCTTC	CASIGQGVYNEQFF
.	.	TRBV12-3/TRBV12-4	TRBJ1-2	TGTGCCAGCACCCTTAGCTTGCATGGTGGCTACAGCTTC	CASTLSLHGGYSF
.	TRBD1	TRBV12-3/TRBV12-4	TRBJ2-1	TGTGCCAGCAGTAAACAGGGGGCGGGCTTCAATAAGCAGTTCTTC	CASSKQGAGFNKQFF
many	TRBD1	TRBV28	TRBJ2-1	TGTGCCAGCAGTTCAACGCCCGACAGGGTAAGGGAGCAGTTCTTC	CASSSTPDRVREQFF
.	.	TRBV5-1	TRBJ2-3	TGCGCCAGCAGCTTTGGGACGGGGACAGATACGCAGTATTTT	CASSFGTGTDTQYF
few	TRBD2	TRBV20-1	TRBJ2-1	TGCAGTGCTAGGGCCGGGACTAGCAGACACGGGAAGGACAATGAGCAGTTCTTC	CSARAGTSRHGKDNEQFF
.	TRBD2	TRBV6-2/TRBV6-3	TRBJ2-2	TGTGCCAACAGCAAAACTAGCGCGAACACCGGGGAGCTATTTTTT	CANSKTSANTGELFF
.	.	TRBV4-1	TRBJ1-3	TGCGACAGCAGCCCATCAAGGGGGGGAAACACCATATATTTT	CDSSPSRGGNTIYF
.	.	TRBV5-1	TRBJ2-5	TGCGGCAGCAGCTTACTACATGGTACACAAGAGACCCAGTACTTC	CGSSLLHGTQETQYF
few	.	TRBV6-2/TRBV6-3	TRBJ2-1	TGTGCAAGCAGCCACCGCTTAGACGGTGAGCAGTTCTTC	CASSHRLDGEQFF
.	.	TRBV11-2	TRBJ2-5	TGTGCCAGCAGCTTAGATCGGGTAGGGCCAGAGACCCAGTACTTC	CASSLDRVGPETQYF
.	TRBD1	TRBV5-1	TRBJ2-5	TGCCCCACCGGGACAGAACAAGAGACCCAGTACTTC	CPTGTEQETQYF
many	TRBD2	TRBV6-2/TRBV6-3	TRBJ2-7	TGTGCCAGCAGTTCCTTCAGGGACTACGACGAGCAGTACTTC	CASSSFRDYDEQYF
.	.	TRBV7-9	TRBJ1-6	TGTGCCAGCAGCCAGGACACTGCACCCCTCCACTTT	CASSQDTAPLHF
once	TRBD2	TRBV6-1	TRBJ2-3	TGTGTCAGCAGTGGGGCGGGAGGAACAGATACGCAATATTTT	CVSSGAGGTDTQYF
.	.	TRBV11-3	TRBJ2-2	TGTGCCAGCAGCCCCGAGGAGCTCAGGGAGCTGTTTTTT	CASSPEELRELFF
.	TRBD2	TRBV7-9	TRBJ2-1	TGTGCCACCAGCTTCCCGCGGGAGGACTCTGAGCAGTTCTTC	CATSFPREDSEQFF
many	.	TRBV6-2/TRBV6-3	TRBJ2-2	TGTGCCATACAGGACACTTTCACCGGGGAGCTGTTTTTT	CAIQDTFTGELFF
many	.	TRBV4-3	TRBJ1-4	TGCGCCAGCAGCCAAGAAACAGGGAGGGAAAAACTGTTTTTT	CASSQETGREKLFF
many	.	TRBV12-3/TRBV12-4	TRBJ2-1	TGTGCCAGCAGTTGGGAACTACGTTCCGAGCAGTTCTTC	CASSWELRSEQFF
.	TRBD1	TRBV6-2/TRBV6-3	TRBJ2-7	TGTGCCAGCAGTTGGGACAGCCCGAAAGAGGAGTACTTC	CASSWDSPKEEYF
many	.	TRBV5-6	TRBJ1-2	TGTGCCAGCAGCTTGCCCAGCAGGGCGAGGGGCTACACCTTC	CASSLPSRARGYTF
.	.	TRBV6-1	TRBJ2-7	TGTGCCACCAGGGGCTGGGAGCAGTACTTC	CATRGWEQYF
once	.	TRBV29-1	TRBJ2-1	TGCGGCGCTAACGAGGCCACACAGGGTGACATAGGTGAGCAGTTCTTC	CGANEATQGDIGEQFF
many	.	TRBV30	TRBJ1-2	TGTGCCTGGAGTGTAACCGTAGGGGTAATGGGTGGCTACACCTTC	CAWSVTVGVMGGYTF
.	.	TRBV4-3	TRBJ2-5	TGCGCCAGCAGCCAAGCCCACGGGGTGACCCAGTACTTC	CASSQAHGVTQYF
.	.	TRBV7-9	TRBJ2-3	TGTGCCAGCAGCTTAGATTCAGACGATATGCAGTATTTT	CASSLDSDDMQYF
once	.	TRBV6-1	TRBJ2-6	TGTGCCAGCAGCCGACAGGCCACCTCTAGGGCCAACCTCCTGACTTTC	CASSRQATSRANLLTF